This passage covers 11 T cell receptor beta chains from one sample sequenced in a study of human T cells and chemical hapten exposure. TCRdb redid the calling of the RACE reads with MiXCR, one entry per CDR3 protein. This table has approximately 370,000 distinct CDR3 sequences, about 5% appearing once. This sample's time point: pre-sensitization, week 0. Treatment meaning: therapeutic diphenylcyclopropenone sensitization with weekly scalp DPC. The material was whole blood, obtained in connection with sensitization to the hapten diphenylcyclopropenone (DPC). The receptors were gathered from a woman aged 18-30 years with alopecia areata. Some clones in this sample may be carry-over from other donors' samples.

V usage is TRBV7-3 and J usage is TRBJ2-1, with D perhaps TRBD1 (6 bases). The CDR3 loop spans 14 amino acids. With 4 bases removed from V and 10 bases from J, the gap between germline ends came to 17 bases. Per the germline V gene, CDR1 is SGHTA and CDR2 is FQGTGA. Here the CDR3 reads CASSSQGEVGEQFF. The CDR3 nucleotides are TGTGCCAGCAGCTCACAGGGAGAGGTTGGCGAGCAGTTCTTC.

In this sample, this clonotype turned up a few times. This chain joins TRBV7-9 and TRBJ2-1, with D maybe TRBD1 (6 bases). The CDR3 length is 15 residues. Germline CDR1 reads SEHNR; CDR2 reads FQNEAQ (reference sequence). V lost 1 base to trimming and J lost 5 bases, with 12 bases between them. The CDR3 DNA follows: TGTGCCAGCAGCTTAGGACTAACAGGGCACAATGAGCAGTTCTTC. It yields the protein CASSLGLTGHNEQFF.

The rearrangement links TRBV12-3 or TRBV12-4 to TRBJ2-5; 14 bases align to TRBD2. The CDR3 is 17 amino acids. J gave up 0 bases and V 6 bases, and 6 bases lay outside the gene matches. The chain's CDR3 is CASRGLAGGLDQETQYF. In DNA form, the CDR3 reads TGTGCCAGCAGAGGACTAGCGGGGGGCCTCGACCAAGAGACCCAGTACTTC.

In its sample, this clonotype was seen a few times. The V and J genes are TRBV4-3 and TRBJ1-2; the D is unclear. Germline CDR1 is LGHNA and CDR2 is YSLEER. The V end lost 4 bases, the J end lost 5 bases, and 14 bases lay between the germline ends. The CDR3 is made up of 14 amino acids. For the CDR3, the DNA is TGCGCCAGCAGCCGTGGCCGAGGAGGGTATGGCTACACCTTC. Protein: CASSRGRGGYGYTF.

The chain couples TRBV15 to TRBJ1-3; no reliable D call. Trimming pared 5 bases from V and 4 bases from J, leaving 18 bases between. This CDR3 is 16 amino acids long. The germline gives CDR1 LNHNV, CDR2 YYDKDF (reference sequence). In DNA, the CDR3 is TGTGCCACCAGCTCCCGCTCGCCAGGAGGAGGAAACACCATATATTTT. Amino acid sequence: CATSSRSPGGGNTIYF.

This clonotype was recorded many times. The gene calls are TRBV4-3 and TRBJ2-3; the D is unclear. The germline V gene encodes CDR1 LGHNA and CDR2 YSLEER. V lost 0 bases and J lost 4, with 5 bases in between. This CDR3 is built from 13 residues. CDR3 loop: CASSQDNADTQYF. DNA of the CDR3: TGCGCCAGCAGCCAAGATAACGCAGATACGCAGTATTTT.

The V gene is TRBV19, the J gene TRBJ2-4, with 9 bases aligning to TRBD1. The germline V gene encodes CDR1 LNHDA and CDR2 SQIVND (reference sequence). With V trimmed by 2 bases and J by 0 bases, 11 bases remained unmatched. The CDR3 is 19 residues long. The CDR3, as DNA: TGTGCCAGTAGTATACGGTACGGGGACAGGGTTATAGCCAAAAACATTCAGTACTTC. It specifies CASSIRYGDRVIAKNIQYF.

V gene TRBV13 combines with J gene TRBJ2-3; D ambiguous. The germline V gene has CDR1 PRHDT and CDR2 FYEKMQ (reference sequence). V was clipped by 0 bases and J by 4 bases, with 8 bases between them. This CDR3 spans 14 amino acids. The CDR3, as DNA: TGTGCCAGCAGCTTAGGTCAGGAAGCAGATACGCAGTATTTT. Amino acids: CASSLGQEADTQYF.

This chain connects TRBV7-8 to TRBJ1-1; tentatively, D is TRBD1 (5 bases). The germline CDR1 and CDR2 sequences are SGHVS and FQNEAQ. Trimming pared 2 bases from V and 5 bases from J, leaving 18 bases between. The CDR3 contains 16 residues. CDR3 amino acids: CASSLRQGLEVTEAFF. In nucleotides, the CDR3 is TGTGCCAGCAGCTTAAGGCAGGGTCTTGAAGTGACTGAAGCTTTCTTT.

This clonotype was observed a few times. The chain couples TRBV14 to TRBJ2-7; 13 nucleotides match TRBD2. CDR1 is SGHDN, CDR2 FVKESK, per germline. V lost 0 bases to trimming and J lost 3 bases; unmatched junction nucleotides: 8. The length of the CDR3 is 18 residues. CDR3 sequence: CASSQDRWTSGGVYEQYF. CDR3 DNA sequence: TGTGCCAGCAGCCAAGACCGCTGGACTAGCGGGGGAGTCTACGAGCAGTACTTC.

V is TRBV6-6 and J is TRBJ2-3; 8 nucleotides match TRBD1. V lost 7 bases to trimming and J lost 4 bases; unmatched junction nucleotides: 13. Germline V lookup: CDR1 MNHNY, CDR2 SVGAGI (reference sequence). The CDR3 has 16 amino acids. The CDR3 spells CASTRGQGRNPDTQYF. The CDR3, as DNA: TGTGCCAGCACCCGAGGACAGGGTCGGAATCCAGATACGCAGTATTTT.